This TCR beta chain was observed in a study of response to subunit inactivated influenza vaccine (dated by TCRdb to 2017 to 2018). In terms of the full investigation: Deep quantitative profiling of the T cell receptor repertoire was used in the study to follow responses to a trivalent subunit inactivated influenza vaccine. Overall results and qualifications from the work: The authors proposed that each seasonal influenza vaccination may bring in only a limited number of new T cells.

The CDR3, from cysteine to phenylalanine, totals 12 residues. Of the read, only the CDR3 DNA is kept; its 36 bases are in frame from base 1. V drops 0 bases and J drops 2 bases, leaving 5 bases in between. The CDR1 and CDR2 encoded by the germline V gene (reference sequence) are GTSNPN and SVGIG. Library construction relied on RT-PCR. This sample was sequenced with an Illumina HiSeq 2500. Through fastp at Q25 and MiXCR, TCRdb rebuilt clones from the public reads, retaining in-frame beta chains. Here each entry gathers all rows of one CDR3 protein and keeps the most common genes and DNA. The sample data list about half a million distinct CDR3 sequences, and less than 30% of these were observed just once. The biggest ten clones account for about 1.9% of the sample. The sample holds many counts of this clonotype. Its antigen is unknown. Per-base qualities were not stored, and no clone one base away is much larger.

The material was CD4+ T cells sorted from PBMCs, obtained 5 days after vaccination. The TCR was taken from a man aged 50 to 59 who received an inactivated influenza vaccine. Donor details come from another sample of the same person, matched by shared clones. This sequence uses TRBV30 and TRBJ2-7, with the D gene too uncertain to name. The nucleotides read TGTGCCTGGAGTGTTACGGCCTACGAGCAGTACTTC. This yields the protein CAWSVTAYEQYF.